The clone carrying this TCR beta chain was observed a handful of times. What it binds is not known. This sample stems from a study of T cells and Merkel cell carcinoma outcomes. The table came from immunoSEQ multiplex PCR; TCRdb's copy has only in-frame clones and leaves some out. This sample has some 21,000 clones, with roughly 80% found just once. Study findings and constraints: Repertoire plus T-cell density reportedly predicted Merkel cell carcinoma outcomes.

Trimming cost V 4 bases and J 8 bases, with 14 bases left between them. The CDR3 length is 13 residues. From germline, CDR1 is SGHAT and CDR2 FQNNGV. This clonotype was obtained from a human donor with Merkel cell carcinoma. The specimen sequenced was tumor tissue from Merkel cell carcinoma. The chain employs TRBV11-2 and TRBJ1-2; no firm D call. CDR3: CASSSREARGYTF. The CDR3 bases are TGTGCCAGCAGCTCCCGGGAGGCTCGGGGCTACACCTTC.